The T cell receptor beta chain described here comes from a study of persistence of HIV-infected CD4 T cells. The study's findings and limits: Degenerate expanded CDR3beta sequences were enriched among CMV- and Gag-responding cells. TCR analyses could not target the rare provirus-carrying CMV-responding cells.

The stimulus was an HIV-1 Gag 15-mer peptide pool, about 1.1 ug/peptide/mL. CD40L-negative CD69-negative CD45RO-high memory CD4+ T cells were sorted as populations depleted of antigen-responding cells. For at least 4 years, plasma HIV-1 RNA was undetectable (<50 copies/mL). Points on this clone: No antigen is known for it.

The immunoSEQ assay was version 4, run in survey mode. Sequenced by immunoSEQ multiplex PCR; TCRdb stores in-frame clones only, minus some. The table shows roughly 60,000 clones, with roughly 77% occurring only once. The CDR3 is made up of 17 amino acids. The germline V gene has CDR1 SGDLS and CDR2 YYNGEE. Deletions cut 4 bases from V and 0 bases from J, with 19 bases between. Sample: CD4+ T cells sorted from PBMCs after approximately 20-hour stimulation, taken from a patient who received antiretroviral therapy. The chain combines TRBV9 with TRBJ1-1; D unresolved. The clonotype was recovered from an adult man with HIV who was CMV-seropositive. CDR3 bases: TGTGCCAGCAGCCCCTCGGGCTCAATACGAATGAACACTGAAGCTTTCTTT. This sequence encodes CASSPSGSIRMNTEAFF.